The sequence of this T cell receptor beta chain was determined in a study of identical twins. This clonotype was observed a few times. TCRdb analysed the 5' RACE reads with MiXCR anew, one entry per CDR3 protein. The sample shows some 320,000 distinct CDR3 sequences, approximately 13% of them seen only once. The sample was also reused in another study, on yellow fever vaccine responses in identical twins.

This receptor was taken from a woman between 18 and 30 years old in good health. The sequenced material came from CD8+ T cells sorted from blood.

The CDR3 is CASSYGGAEVGELFF. As DNA, the CDR3 is TGTGCCAGCAGTTACGGCGGGGCAGAGGTCGGGGAGCTGTTTTTT. This chain joins TRBV6-2 or TRBV6-3 and TRBJ2-2, with a weak D call TRBD2 (6 bases). The V gene's germline CDR1 is MNHEY and CDR2 SVGEGT. The CDR3 loop spans 15 amino acids. V lost 2 bases to trimming and J lost 7 bases, with 14 bases between them.